The rows below give T cell receptor beta chains drawn from one sample of a study of T-cell reconstitution after alpha-beta-depleted transplantation in children. TCRdb reanalysed the PCR reads using MiXCR and keeps one entry per CDR3 protein. The sample has about 640,000 distinct CDR3 sequences, 10% to 15% seen once; the top ten hold around 2.2%. Material: PBMCs, mostly from graft donor cells, obtained 360 days after TCRalphabeta/CD19-depleted stem cell transplant. The receptor set was obtained from a male patient younger than 18 who had a stem cell transplant for acute myeloid leukemia, so the T cells may come from the graft donor. The CDR3 runs from the conserved cysteine through the conserved F or W. A D gene is named only where the DNA matches it firmly. Expanded clones get a size class; other rows say once, few or many, or leave the size out.

>TRBV10-3|TRBJ2-1|TRBD2|few
TGTGCCATCACCGCCGCCGGGGACTACTCCTACAATGAGCAGTTCTTC
CAITAAGDYSYNEQFF
>TRBV28|TRBJ1-2|NA|NA
TGTGCCAGCAGTTTTAAGTGGGGATCGGATGGCTACACCTTC
CASSFKWGSDGYTF
>TRBV7-2|TRBJ1-2|NA|NA
TGTGCCAGCAGCTTAGACAGGGTGGACTATGGCTACACCTTC
CASSLDRVDYGYTF
>TRBV7-2|TRBJ2-1|NA|many
TGTGCCAGCAGCTTAGTTGTTAATGAGCAGTTCTTC
CASSLVVNEQFF
>TRBV28|TRBJ2-5|TRBD1|few
TGTGCCAGCGACGGGACAGTAATACACTTC
CASDGTVIHF
>TRBV24-1|TRBJ2-1|TRBD2|NA
TGTGCCACCAGTCTTTTAGGCGCGGGGGGTAACAATGAGCAGTTCTTC
CATSLLGAGGNNEQFF
>TRBV29-1|TRBJ2-7|NA|many
TGCAGCGTTGTTGATCGACGGGAGACGGGGCAGTACTTC
CSVVDRRETGQYF
>TRBV7-2|TRBJ2-2|NA|few
TGTGCCAGCAGCCGACAACTTAACACCGGGGAGCTGTTTTTT
CASSRQLNTGELFF
>TRBV2|TRBJ2-7|NA|NA
TGTGCCAGCATTGGACCGGACAGCTCCTACGAGCAGTACTTC
CASIGPDSSYEQYF
>TRBV6-1|TRBJ2-4|TRBD2|few
TGTGCCAGCAGTCAGACTAGCGTGAAAAACATTCAGTACTTC
CASSQTSVKNIQYF
>TRBV9|TRBJ2-2|NA|NA
TGTGCCAGCAGCGTAATGTCGGCACCCTGGGACACCGGGGAGCTGTTTTTT
CASSVMSAPWDTGELFF
>TRBV6-1|TRBJ2-2|TRBD1|few
TGTGCCAGCAGTCGCCCCGGGACAGGGGAATCCGGGGAGCTGTTTTTT
CASSRPGTGESGELFF
>TRBV3-1|TRBJ2-1|NA|many
TGTGCCAGCAGCCAAGCGCTAGCAGACAGATTAAATGAGCAGTTCTTC
CASSQALADRLNEQFF
>TRBV6-2/TRBV6-3|TRBJ2-1|NA|NA
TGTGCCAGCTTAGAGGACTCCGCAGGTGAGCAGTTCTTC
CASLEDSAGEQFF
>TRBV27|TRBJ2-1|NA|few
TGTGCCAGCAGTCCGTCCGGGGCCACCCCATTATACAATGAGCAGTTCTTC
CASSPSGATPLYNEQFF
>TRBV27|TRBJ2-4|NA|NA
TGTGCCAGCAGTCGGGGCAGGTCAAACATTCAGTACTTC
CASSRGRSNIQYF
>TRBV12-3/TRBV12-4|TRBJ2-2|NA|NA
TGTGCCAGCAGTCCTCCGGACAGCGCGAACACCGGGGAGCTGTTTTTT
CASSPPDSANTGELFF
>TRBV28|TRBJ2-2|TRBD1|few
TGTGCCAGCAGTTTGTCACAGGGGATGCACACCGGGGAGCTGTTTTTT
CASSLSQGMHTGELFF
>TRBV20-1|TRBJ2-5|TRBD1|NA
TGCAGTGCTGACGGACAGGGGGCAGGAGAGACCCAGTACTTC
CSADGQGAGETQYF
>TRBV20-1|TRBJ2-1|NA|NA
TGCAGTGCAAAGGATCGGTTTGAGCAGTTCTTC
CSAKDRFEQFF
>TRBV20-1|TRBJ1-6|NA|NA
TGCAGTGCTAAGAGGAGCTCCTATAATTCACCCCTCCACTTT
CSAKRSSYNSPLHF
>TRBV6-2/TRBV6-3|TRBJ2-1|TRBD2|NA
TGTGCCAGCAGTTACCGAGCGGGATATGGAAATGAGCAGTTCTTC
CASSYRAGYGNEQFF
>TRBV12-3/TRBV12-4|TRBJ2-7|TRBD2|many
TGTGCCAGCACCTTAGCGGGAGACACCTACGAGCAGTACTTC
CASTLAGDTYEQYF
>TRBV4-1|TRBJ2-1|NA|few
TGCGCCAGCAGCCAAGATCCTCGGGGCTCCTGGAATGAGCAGTTCTTC
CASSQDPRGSWNEQFF
>TRBV7-8|TRBJ2-5|TRBD2|NA
TGTGCCAGCAGCTTAGGAGCGGGAGGGTTGGAGACCCAGTACTTC
CASSLGAGGLETQYF
>TRBV24-1|TRBJ2-1|TRBD2|few
TGTGCCACCAGTGATGCAGGGAGGGATGAGCAGTTCTTC
CATSDAGRDEQFF
>TRBV9|TRBJ2-1|NA|few
TGTGCCAGCAGCGTAGGCCCTAGCCGGTTGGATGAGCAGTTCTTC
CASSVGPSRLDEQFF
>TRBV20-1|TRBJ2-3|TRBD2|many
TGCAGTGCTAGAGACGTAGCGGGGGGGACAGATACGCAGTATTTT
CSARDVAGGTDTQYF
>TRBV5-4|TRBJ1-3|NA|NA
TGTGCCAGCAGCTTGGCGGGGAGAATCGGAAACACCATATATTTT
CASSLAGRIGNTIYF
>TRBV4-2|TRBJ2-7|TRBD2|NA
TGTGCCAGCAGCCAGAGCGGGAGTCGTTCATGGGGTTTCTACGAGCAGTACTTC
CASSQSGSRSWGFYEQYF
>TRBV5-1|TRBJ2-2|NA|few
TGCGCCAGCAGCTTGGGACATCCCACCGGGGAGCTGTTTTTT
CASSLGHPTGELFF
>TRBV29-1|TRBJ2-7|TRBD1|few
TGCAGCGTTAAGGGACAGGTCTACGAGCAGTACTTC
CSVKGQVYEQYF
>TRBV29-1|TRBJ2-7|TRBD2|NA
TGCAGCGTCCATAGCGGGGGGAGGTACGAGCAGTACTTC
CSVHSGGRYEQYF
>TRBV20-1|TRBJ2-1|TRBD2|few
TGCAGTGCTAAGGGCGGGAGCTCCTACAATGAGCAGTTCTTC
CSAKGGSSYNEQFF
>TRBV5-1|TRBJ1-2|NA|NA
TGCGCCAGCTGGGGAGCATCCGGCTACACCTTC
CASWGASGYTF
>TRBV10-3|TRBJ2-7|NA|few
TGTGCCATCACGGGGGGGAGTGGACAGGGCTACGAGCAGTACTTC
CAITGGSGQGYEQYF
>TRBV20-1|TRBJ2-7|TRBD2|NA
TGCAGTGCGATCGTTAGCGGGATAAAGTACGAGCAGTACTTC
CSAIVSGIKYEQYF
>TRBV20-1|TRBJ1-5|NA|NA
TGCAGTGCTAGAAATTGGGGAGCCACACAGCCCCAGCATTTT
CSARNWGATQPQHF
>TRBV4-2|TRBJ2-7|TRBD2|many
TGTGCCAGCAGCCAAGTTCTGGGCGCGGGACTATCCTACGAGCAGTACTTC
CASSQVLGAGLSYEQYF
>TRBV7-3|TRBJ2-5|NA|few
TGTGCCAGCAGCTTACTGGAGCGGTACCAAGAGACCCAGTACTTC
CASSLLERYQETQYF
>TRBV28|TRBJ2-7|NA|NA
TGTGCCAGCAGTTTATTGGCGTTCGAGCAGTACTTC
CASSLLAFEQYF
>TRBV19|TRBJ2-7|TRBD2|once
TGTGCCAGTAGTCCCTGGACTAGCGGGGCCTACGAGCAGTACTTC
CASSPWTSGAYEQYF
>TRBV14|TRBJ2-7|TRBD2|NA
TGTGCCAGCAGCCAAGTCAGGCCTAGCGGGAGAACTAGGCAGTACTTC
CASSQVRPSGRTRQYF
>TRBV29-1|TRBJ1-4|NA|NA
TGCAGCGTTGGATGGACGTCCACTCGAAAACTGTTTTTT
CSVGWTSTRKLFF
>TRBV20-1|TRBJ2-1|TRBD2|few
TGCAGTGCTAGTAAGGCGGGACTAGCGGGACTGGAGCAGTTCTTC
CSASKAGLAGLEQFF
>TRBV4-2|TRBJ2-3|NA|many
TGTGCCAGCAGCCAAGACGGTGCAGATACGCAGTATTTT
CASSQDGADTQYF
>TRBV7-9|TRBJ2-1|NA|NA
TGTGCCAGCAGCTTGATGGTGGGCCACAGTGAGCAGTTCTTC
CASSLMVGHSEQFF
>TRBV18|TRBJ2-7|NA|NA
TGTGCCAGCTCACACCGCTCAAGACAGGAGAGCTCCTACGAGCAGTACTTC
CASSHRSRQESSYEQYF
>TRBV24-1|TRBJ2-7|TRBD1|many
TGTGCCACCAGTGGCCCTCCCTCCGGGACAGGTGGGAACGAGCAGTACTTC
CATSGPPSGTGGNEQYF
>TRBV12-3/TRBV12-4|TRBJ2-2|TRBD1|many
TGTGCCAGTGGGACCGGGACAGGGTTTAGCGGGGAGCTGTTTTTT
CASGTGTGFSGELFF
>TRBV20-1|TRBJ2-1|NA|NA
TGCAGTGCAGATACCGGGGACTTTCCCTCCTACAATGAGCAGTTCTTC
CSADTGDFPSYNEQFF
>TRBV7-9|TRBJ2-1|TRBD2|many
TGTGCCAGCAGCCCGCGGGGGAGCTCCTACAATGAGCAGTTCTTC
CASSPRGSSYNEQFF
>TRBV2|TRBJ2-1|NA|NA
TGTGCCAGCAGTGACGGTCTAGGCCTCAATGAGCAGTTCTTC
CASSDGLGLNEQFF
>TRBV20-1|TRBJ2-3|NA|many
TGCAGTGCTAGAGAGGGGAACACAGATACGCAGTATTTT
CSAREGNTDTQYF
>TRBV6-4|TRBJ2-1|NA|many
TGTGCCAGCAGTGACCCTTTTACCACTCCCTACAATGAGCAGTTCTTC
CASSDPFTTPYNEQFF
>TRBV29-1|TRBJ2-1|TRBD1|many
TGCAGCGTTCCGGGACAGAATAACAATGAGCAGTTCTTC
CSVPGQNNNEQFF
>TRBV10-3|TRBJ2-1|NA|many
TGTGCCATCAGTGATGGGGGGCCCAATGAGCAGTTCTTC
CAISDGGPNEQFF
>TRBV4-3|TRBJ2-1|TRBD1|many
TGCGCCAGCAGCCAAGGGCACAGGGGGCAAGATGAGCAGTTCTTC
CASSQGHRGQDEQFF